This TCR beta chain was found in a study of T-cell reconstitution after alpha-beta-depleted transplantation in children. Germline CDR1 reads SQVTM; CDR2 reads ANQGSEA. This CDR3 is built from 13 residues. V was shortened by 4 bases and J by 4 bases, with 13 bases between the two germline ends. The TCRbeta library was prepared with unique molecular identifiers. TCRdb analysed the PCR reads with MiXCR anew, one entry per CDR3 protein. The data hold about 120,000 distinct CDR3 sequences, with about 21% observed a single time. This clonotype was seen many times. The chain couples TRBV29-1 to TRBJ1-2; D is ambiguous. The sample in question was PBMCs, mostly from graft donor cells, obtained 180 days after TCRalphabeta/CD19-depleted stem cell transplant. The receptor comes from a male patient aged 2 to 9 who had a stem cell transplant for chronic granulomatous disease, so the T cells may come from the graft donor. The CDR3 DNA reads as TGCAGCGTTGTGGGCTTTGCAACCTATGGCTACACCTTC. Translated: CSVVGFATYGYTF.